The 4 T cell receptor beta chains below all came from one sample that was sequenced in a study of Graves' ophthalmopathy and Graves' hyperthyroidism. Investigators amplified TCR beta CDR3 regions from RNA transcripts. First-round RT-PCR with HTBI primers preceded a second-round multiplex PCR. TCRdb re-analysed the multiplex PCR reads in MiXCR, keeping a single row per CDR3 protein. The sample records 500,000 to 800,000 distinct CDR3 sequences, roughly 39% being singletons. Sequenced: peripheral blood. These receptors originate from an adult man with Graves' ophthalmopathy.

With regard to this clonotype: Possible read error: a much larger clone is one base away. The chain joins TRBV11-2 to TRBJ2-2; 10 bases map to TRBD2. Per germline, CDR1 SGHAT and CDR2 FQNNGV. The CDR3 loop spans 16 amino acids. The V gene end was trimmed by 8 bases and the J gene end by 1 base; junction bases not matched to a gene: 7. DNA for the CDR3: TGTGCCAGCGGCGTAGCTAGCGGGGGGAACACCGGGGAGCTGTTTTTT. Its protein product is CASGVASGGNTGELFF.

A word on this clonotype: A much larger clone lies a single base off, so this may be a read error. The V and J genes are TRBV20-1 and TRBJ1-1; possible D gene TRBD1, 6 bases. The CDR3 is made up of 14 amino acids. Germline assignment: CDR1 DFQATT and CDR2 SNEGSKA (reference sequence). In nucleotides, the CDR3 is TGCAGTGCCAACATGGGGGGCGCGAACACTGAAGCTCTCTTT. Its translation: CSANMGGANTEALF.

CDR3 loop: CATSRDKVQPLHF. In DNA form, the CDR3 reads TGTGCCACCAGCAGAGATAAGGTGCAGCCCCTCCACTTT. This chain connects TRBV15 to TRBJ1-6, with unresolved D. From germline, CDR1 is LNHNV and CDR2 YYDKDF (reference sequence). CDR3 length: 13 residues. V lost 0 bases and J lost 13, with 10 bases in between. Full variable domain (rest looked up from reference TRBV15 and TRBJ1-6): DAMVIQNPRYQVTQFGKPVTLSCSQTLNHNVMYWYQQKSSQAPKLLFHYYDKDFNNEADTPDNFQSRRPNTSFCFLDIRSPGLGDTAMYLCATSRDKVQPLHFGNGTRLTVT.

Comment on this clonotype: This may come from a read error, since a much larger clone is one base off. The J gene is TRBJ2-5, the V gene TRBV4-1; tentatively, D is TRBD2 (7 bases). V was trimmed by 0 bases and J by 9 bases, leaving 17 bases between them. Germline CDR1 and CDR2: MGHRA and YSYEKL. CDR3 length: 15 amino acids. CDR3 in amino acids: CASSQEGRAEGAQYF. CDR3 DNA: TGCGCCAGCAGCCAAGAGGGGAGGGCAGAGGGGGCCCAGTACTTC.